The 29 T cell receptor beta chains reported below all come from one sample, sequenced in a study of blood T cell repertoires in COVID-19. Using immunoSEQ multiplex PCR, the repertoire was profiled, and TCRdb retains in-frame clones only, with some absent. The data show 170,000 or so clones, approximately 90% seen once. The sequencing sample was made of PBMCs or T cells enriched from blood (not recorded which). The origin of the receptors is a woman aged 50 to 60 who had recovered from COVID-19.

The chain couples TRBV6-2 or TRBV6-3 to TRBJ2-5, with 8 bases fitting TRBD2. CDR1 is MNHEY and CDR2 is SVGEGT in the germline V gene. With V trimmed by 6 bases and J by 4 bases, 7 bases remained unmatched. The CDR3 runs to 14 residues. The CDR3 coding sequence is TGTGCCAGCAGCGGCGGGGGGCCCCGAGAGACCCAGTACTTC. Protein product: CASSGGGPRETQYF.

This clone occurred once. The gene calls are TRBV27 and TRBJ1-2; D perhaps matches TRBD1 (5 bases). The germline gives CDR1 MNHEY, CDR2 SMNVEV (reference sequence). The CDR3 runs 13 residues. V was clipped by 3 bases and J by 6 bases, with 11 bases between them. DNA for the CDR3: TGTGCCAGCAGTTTTCGGGGGAAGGATGGCTACACCTTC. This encodes CASSFRGKDGYTF.

The J gene is TRBJ2-3, the V gene TRBV4-3, with 10 bases fitting TRBD1. The CDR3 has 17 residues. CDR1 is LGHNA, CDR2 YSLEER, per germline. Germline trimming cut 0 bases from V and 0 bases from J; bases unmatched to any gene: 3. The CDR3 protein is CASSQEGTGASTDTQYF. The CDR3 DNA is TGCGCCAGCAGCCAAGAGGGGACAGGGGCTAGCACAGATACGCAGTATTTT.

The V call is TRBV7-3, the J call TRBJ2-2; 9 bases line up with TRBD2. Trimming removed 1 base from V and 5 bases from J; junction bases left unmatched: 11. The CDR3 runs to 18 residues. Per the germline V gene, CDR1 is SGHTA and CDR2 is FQGTGA. The CDR3 here is CASSLNGPGTSWTGELFF. The DNA of the CDR3 is TGTGCCAGCAGCTTAAACGGCCCCGGGACTAGCTGGACCGGGGAGCTGTTTTTT. Drawing the rest from reference TRBV7-3 and TRBJ2-2, the complete variable domain is GAGVSQTPSNKVTEKGKYVELRCDPISGHTALYWYRQSLGQGPEFLIYFQGTGAADDSGLPNDRFFAVRPEGSVSTLKIQRTERGDSAVYLCASSLNGPGTSWTGELFFGEGSRLTVL.

The CDR3 DNA follows: TGTGCCAGCAGTGAATATCCCGAGGACAGGGTGCGAGGCTACACCTTC. It yields the protein CASSEYPEDRVRGYTF. The chain couples TRBV25-1 to TRBJ1-2; 8 bases align to TRBD1. Germline CDR1 reads MGHDK; CDR2 reads SYGVNS. Germline trimming cut 0 bases from V and 8 bases from J; bases unmatched to any gene: 11. The CDR3 is 16 amino acids.

The V gene is TRBV5-1, the J gene TRBJ2-1, with TRBD2 as a possible D gene (5 bases). The CDR3 runs 15 residues. The germline V gene encodes CDR1 SGHRS and CDR2 YFSETQ. The V gene lost 3 bases and the J gene lost 7 bases, with 17 bases spanning the gap. The chain's CDR3 is CASSWTGVGRNEQFF. The CDR3 DNA follows: TGCGCCAGCAGCTGGACCGGGGTTGGTAGGAATGAGCAGTTCTTC. Drawing the rest from reference TRBV5-1 and TRBJ2-1, the complete variable domain is KAGVTQTPRYLIKTRGQQVTLSCSPISGHRSVSWYQQTPGQGLQFLFEYFSETQRNKGNFPGRFSGRQFSNSRSEMNVSTLELGDSALYLCASSWTGVGRNEQFFGPGTRLTVL.

The chain has TRBV6-2 or TRBV6-3 and TRBJ1-1, with D maybe TRBD1 (6 bases). Germline assignment: CDR1 MNHEY and CDR2 SVGEGT. The CDR3 length is 14 residues. Trimming cost V 4 bases and J 0 bases, with 9 bases left between them. CDR3 protein: CASSFGQMNTEAFF. In nucleotides, the CDR3 is TGTGCCAGCAGTTTCGGACAGATGAACACTGAAGCTTTCTTT.

This chain connects TRBV7-9 to TRBJ1-1; TRBD1 matches 7 bases. Germline V gene data show CDR1 as SEHNR and CDR2 as FQNEAQ (reference sequence). V was clipped by 4 bases and J by 10 bases; unmatched bases: 15. The CDR3 is 15 amino acids. Written as DNA, the CDR3 is TGTGCCAGCAGCTCCGGGGACAGAGGACCCCAAGTAGCTTTCTTT. Its translation: CASSSGDRGPQVAFF.

The chain carries TRBV24-1 and TRBJ1-2; 12 bases line up with TRBD1. The CDR3 consists of 14 residues. The germline gives CDR1 KGHDR, CDR2 SFDVKD. V shed 5 bases, J shed 6 bases, and the junction held 3 bases outside the gene matches. As DNA, the CDR3 is TGTGCCACCAGTGCGGGGACAGGGGGCGATGGCTACACCTTC. Translating it yields CATSAGTGGDGYTF.

The V call is TRBV6-5, the J call TRBJ1-1; 9 bases fit TRBD1. The ends lost 6 bases at V and 7 bases at J; junction bases unmatched: 6. CDR3 length: 13 residues. Germline assignment: CDR1 MNHEY and CDR2 SVGAGI. The CDR3 loop is CASSDRGAREAFF. DNA of the CDR3: TGTGCCAGCAGCGACAGGGGGGCCCGTGAAGCTTTCTTT.

The rearrangement joins TRBV11-2 to TRBJ2-5; a weak D match, TRBD1 (5 bases). Trimming took off 3 bases at V and 4 bases at J, with 12 bases between the two ends. This CDR3 has 14 residues. Germline V gene lookup returns CDR1 SGHAT and CDR2 FQNNGV. The CDR3 is CASSLSSQGETQYF. The CDR3 DNA follows: TGTGCCAGCAGCTTGTCGAGCCAGGGAGAGACCCAGTACTTC.

The chain carries TRBV6-2 or TRBV6-3 and TRBJ1-6; D is unclear. From germline, CDR1 is MNHEY and CDR2 SVGEGT. The CDR3 consists of 15 residues. V lost 5 bases and J 3 bases, leaving 11 bases between the germline ends. This CDR3 reads CASSGRTGYNSPLHF. In DNA form, the CDR3 reads TGTGCCAGCAGTGGGAGGACGGGCTATAATTCACCCCTCCACTTT.

V is TRBV4-3 and J is TRBJ2-5; 11 positions agree with TRBD2. This CDR3 has 17 amino acids. CDR1 is LGHNA, CDR2 YSLEER, per germline. Trimming removed 4 bases from V and 7 bases from J; junction bases left unmatched: 14. The CDR3 reads CASSRYSGGAGSGTQYF. In nucleotides, the CDR3 is TGCGCCAGCAGCCGCTATAGCGGGGGGGCCGGGTCAGGGACCCAGTACTTC.

V is TRBV11-2 and J is TRBJ1-2; D not resolved. With 1 base removed from V and 7 bases from J, the gap between germline ends came to 7 bases. The CDR3 contains 12 residues. Per germline, CDR1 SGHAT and CDR2 FQNNGV. Here the CDR3 DNA reads TGTGCCAGCAGCTTAGGCCGCGGTGGCTACACCTTC. Its translation: CASSLGRGGYTF.

This chain links TRBV6-5 with TRBJ1-2; maybe TRBD1 (6 bases). Trimming shortened V by 4 bases and J by 7 bases, and 19 bases separated the two germline ends. CDR1 and CDR2 from the germline V gene are MNHEY and SVGAGI. The CDR3 is 15 residues long. The CDR3 nucleotides are TGTGCCAGCAGTTTCGGACAGCGCTCCCTGGCTGGCTACACCTTC. Encoded protein: CASSFGQRSLAGYTF.

The CDR3: CASSAPPYSGNTIYF. Written as DNA, the CDR3 is TGTGCCAGCAGTGCCCCCCCCTACTCTGGAAACACCATATATTTT. The chain is built from TRBV25-1 and TRBJ1-3, with D hard to call. CDR3 size: 15 residues. Per germline, CDR1 MGHDK and CDR2 SYGVNS. The V end was cut by 4 bases, the J end by 0 bases, with 10 bases between. Filled out from reference TRBV25-1 and TRBJ1-3, the complete variable domain reads EADIYQTPRYLVIGTGKKITLECSQTMGHDKMYWYQQDPGMELHLIHYSYGVNSTEKGDLSSESTVSRIRTEHFPLTLESARPSHTSQYLCASSAPPYSGNTIYFGEGSWLTVV.

J is TRBJ1-5 and V is TRBV7-6; TRBD1 matches 9 bases. From germline, CDR1 is SGHVS and CDR2 FNYEAQ. V gave up 1 base and J gave up 7 bases; unmatched junction bases: 5. The CDR3 sequence is 15 residues long. The CDR3 coding sequence is TGTGCCAGCAGCTTAGAACAGGGGGCGGGGCAGCCCCAGCATTTT. Its protein is CASSLEQGAGQPQHF.

The chain carries TRBV5-1 and TRBJ2-1; 12 nucleotides line up with TRBD2. This CDR3 contains 16 residues. Germline CDR1 SGHRS, CDR2 YFSETQ. The V segment lost 4 bases and the J segment 9 bases; nucleotides outside the gene matches: 11. DNA of the CDR3: TGCGCCAGCAGCATAGCTAGCGGGGGGGCCTCGAGTGAGCAGTTCTTC. It encodes CASSIASGGASSEQFF.

The chain joins TRBV19 to TRBJ1-6; 7 positions match TRBD1. This CDR3 has 13 residues. Germline V gives CDR1 LNHDA, CDR2 SQIVND (reference sequence). Trimming removed 6 bases from V and 8 bases from J; junction bases left unmatched: 4. The CDR3 sequence: CASRTGRDSPLHF. CDR3 nucleotide sequence: TGTGCCAGTAGGACAGGGCGGGATTCACCCCTCCACTTT.

This clone has a handful of counts. V and J are TRBV5-4 and TRBJ1-2; the D gene is possibly TRBD1 (5 bases). The CDR3 has 16 amino acids. V dropped 0 bases and J dropped 2 bases, with 14 bases sitting between them. Per germline, CDR1 SGHNT and CDR2 YYREEE (reference sequence). The CDR3 region has the DNA TGTGCCAGCAGCTTGGCCCATCGCTCAGGGAACTATGGCTACACCTTC. It translates to CASSLAHRSGNYGYTF.

The chain links TRBV7-9 to TRBJ2-1, with 10 bases aligning to TRBD1. The CDR3 is made up of 18 amino acids. Germline CDR1 is SEHNR and CDR2 is FQNEAQ (reference sequence). V was clipped by 1 base and J by 2 bases; unmatched bases: 8. This CDR3 reads CASSLGPRGTGAYNEQFF. CDR3 DNA: TGTGCCAGCAGCTTAGGACCTAGGGGGACAGGGGCCTACAATGAGCAGTTCTTC.

The chain links TRBV7-2 to TRBJ1-6; D perhaps matches TRBD1 (5 bases). The CDR3 has 14 residues. Per germline, CDR1 SGHTA and CDR2 FQGNSA. V was shortened by 5 bases and J by 8 bases, with 13 bases between the two germline ends. CDR3: CASSLTVGDSPLHF. In DNA form, the CDR3 reads TGTGCCAGCAGCCTGACAGTTGGGGATTCACCCCTCCACTTT.

The rearrangement joins TRBV5-1 to TRBJ2-1; TRBD2 matches 7 bases. This CDR3 contains 14 residues. J gave up 8 bases and V 3 bases, and 8 bases lay outside the gene matches. Germline V gene lookup returns CDR1 SGHRS and CDR2 YFSETQ. The CDR3 nucleotides read TGCGCCAGCAGCTCTCCGACTAGCCGGGATGAGCAGTTCTTC. It is translated as CASSSPTSRDEQFF. The variable domain in full, with the rest retrieved from reference TRBV5-1 and TRBJ2-1, is KAGVTQTPRYLIKTRGQQVTLSCSPISGHRSVSWYQQTPGQGLQFLFEYFSETQRNKGNFPGRFSGRQFSNSRSEMNVSTLELGDSALYLCASSSPTSRDEQFFGPGTRLTVL.

The rearrangement uses TRBV7-9 and TRBJ2-5; TRBD1 matches 7 bases. The CDR3 sequence is 14 residues long. J gave up 1 base and V 4 bases, and 3 bases lay outside the gene matches. From germline, CDR1 is SEHNR and CDR2 FQNEAQ (reference sequence). The DNA for the CDR3 is TGTGCCAGCAGCTGGGACAGACCCCAAGAGACCCAGTACTTC. Its translation is CASSWDRPQETQYF.

The chain links TRBV9 to TRBJ1-5; 7 bases agree with TRBD1. The CDR3 is made up of 14 amino acids. Germline CDR1 reads SGDLS; CDR2 reads YYNGEE. With V trimmed by 5 bases and J by 4 bases, 6 bases remained unmatched. CDR3 nucleotides: TGTGCCAGCAGTGTCGGGACAGTTAATCAGCCCCAGCATTTT. This codes for CASSVGTVNQPQHF.

The chain links TRBV29-1 to TRBJ1-1; 7 bases match TRBD1. V was clipped by 4 bases and J by 1 base; unmatched bases: 3. The CDR3 runs to 13 residues. The germline CDR1 and CDR2 sequences are SQVTM and ANQGSEA. The CDR3 protein is CSVAGTENTEAFF. CDR3 nucleotide sequence: TGCAGCGTTGCCGGGACAGAGAACACTGAAGCTTTCTTT. The full variable domain, completed using reference TRBV29-1 and TRBJ1-1, is SAVISQKPSRDICQRGTSLTIQCQVDSQVTMMFWYRQQPGQSLTLIATANQGSEATYESGFVIDKFPISRPNLTFSTLTVSNMSPEDSSIYLCSVAGTENTEAFFGQGTRLTVV.

This chain connects TRBV19 to TRBJ2-3; 9 positions agree with TRBD2. Losses at the gene ends were 10 bases for V and 5 bases for J; bases not matched to a gene: 10. The CDR3 totals 14 residues. The V gene's germline CDR1 is LNHDA and CDR2 SQIVND (reference sequence). For the CDR3, the DNA is TGTGCCACTCGGGCGGGGGGGGCTGGAGATACGCAGTATTTT. This gives the protein CATRAGGAGDTQYF. Variable domain in full (rest from reference TRBV19 and TRBJ2-3): DGGITQSPKYLFRKEGQNVTLSCEQNLNHDAMYWYRQDPGQGLRLIYYSQIVNDFQKGDIAEGYSVSREKKESFPLTVTSAQKNPTAFYLCATRAGGAGDTQYFGPGTRLTVL.

The CDR3 here is CASSLRLAGGSRTGELFF. In nucleotides, the CDR3 is TGTGCCAGCAGTCTTAGACTAGCGGGGGGGAGTAGAACCGGGGAGCTGTTTTTT. V is TRBV27 and J is TRBJ2-2; 14 nucleotides line up with TRBD2. J gave up 5 bases and V 5 bases, and 10 bases lay outside the gene matches. The CDR3 contains 18 residues. Per germline, CDR1 MNHEY and CDR2 SMNVEV (reference sequence).

V usage is TRBV7-3 and J usage is TRBJ2-3; TRBD1 agrees at 10 bases. Trimming at V came to 5 bases and at J to 3 bases, leaving 8 bases not matched to a gene. The germline gives CDR1 SGHTA, CDR2 FQGTGA. CDR3 length: 16 amino acids. In nucleotides, the CDR3 is TGTGCCAGCAGCCCGGGACAGGGGATGAATACAGATACGCAGTATTTT. This codes for CASSPGQGMNTDTQYF.